The entry that follows covers one TCR beta chain sequence. Antigen: not known. These data originate in a study of blood T cells in healthy people across ages. Study results and limitations: Percentage of naive T cells showed a strong correlation with TCR beta diversity.

Sample-barcoded 5' priming and a J-beta primer mix drove a second PCR of 7 to 11 cycles. TCRdb recomputed calls from the 5' RACE reads with MiXCR, one row per CDR3 protein. This sample carries hundreds of thousands of distinct CDR3 sequences, 40% to 50% of them seen once, and the ten largest clones take around 18%. Looked up from germline, CDR1 is SGDLS and CDR2 is YYNGEE. Trimming took off 4 bases at V and 6 bases at J, with 17 bases between the two ends. The CDR3 loop spans 16 amino acids. The source is a man between 60 and 75 years old in good health. The chain has TRBV9 and TRBJ1-6, with D uncertain. Sequencing was done on a sample of blood. As DNA, the CDR3 is TGTGCCAGCAGCCCGTCCGTGATCTCGGGTAATTCACCCCTCCACTTT. It is translated as CASSPSVISGNSPLHF.